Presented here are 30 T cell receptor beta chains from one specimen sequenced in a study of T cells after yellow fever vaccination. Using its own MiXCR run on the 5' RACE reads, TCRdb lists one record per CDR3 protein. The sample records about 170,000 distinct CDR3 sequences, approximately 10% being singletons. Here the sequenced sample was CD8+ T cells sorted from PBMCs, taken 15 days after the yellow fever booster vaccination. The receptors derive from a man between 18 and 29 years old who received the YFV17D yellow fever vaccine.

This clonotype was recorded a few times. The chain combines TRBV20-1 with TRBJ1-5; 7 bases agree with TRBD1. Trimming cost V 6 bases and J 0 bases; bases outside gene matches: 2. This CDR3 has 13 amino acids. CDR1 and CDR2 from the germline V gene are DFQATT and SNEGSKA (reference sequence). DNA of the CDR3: TGCAGTGCGTGGACAGGTAGCAATCAGCCCCAGCATTTT. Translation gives CSAWTGSNQPQHF.

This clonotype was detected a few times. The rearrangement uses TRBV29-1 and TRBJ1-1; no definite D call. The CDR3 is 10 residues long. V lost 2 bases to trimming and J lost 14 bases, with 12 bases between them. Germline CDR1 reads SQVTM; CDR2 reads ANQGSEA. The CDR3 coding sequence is TGCAGCGTTGAACGCGACACCCGCTTCTTT. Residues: CSVERDTRFF.

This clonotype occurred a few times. CDR3 sequence: CASSFGTSFSYEQYF. CDR3 coding DNA: TGTGCCAGCAGTTTTGGGACCTCATTCTCCTACGAGCAGTACTTC. V is TRBV12-3 or TRBV12-4 and J is TRBJ2-7; D may be TRBD1 or TRBD2 (5 bases each). Between the trimmed V and J ends, which lost 3 bases and 0 bases, there was a span of 12 bases. The CDR3 is made up of 15 amino acids.

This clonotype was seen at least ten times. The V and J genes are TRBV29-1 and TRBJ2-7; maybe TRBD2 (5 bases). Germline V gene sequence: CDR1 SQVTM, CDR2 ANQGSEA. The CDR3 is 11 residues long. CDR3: CRRTGPYEQYF. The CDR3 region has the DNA TGCAGAAGGACTGGACCCTACGAGCAGTACTTC.

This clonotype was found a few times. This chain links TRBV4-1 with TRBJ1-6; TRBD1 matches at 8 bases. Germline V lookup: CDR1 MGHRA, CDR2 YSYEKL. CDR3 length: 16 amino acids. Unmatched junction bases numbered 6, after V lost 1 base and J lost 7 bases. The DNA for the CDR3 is TGCGCCAGCAGCCAAGGGACAGGGAGGCCAAATTCACCCCTCCACTTT. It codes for CASSQGTGRPNSPLHF.

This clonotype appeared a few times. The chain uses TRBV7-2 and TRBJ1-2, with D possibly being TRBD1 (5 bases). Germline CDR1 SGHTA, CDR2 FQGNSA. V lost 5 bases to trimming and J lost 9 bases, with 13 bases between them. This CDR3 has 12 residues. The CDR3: CASSAPGPSYTF. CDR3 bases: TGTGCCAGCAGCGCGCCGGGACCAAGCTACACCTTC.

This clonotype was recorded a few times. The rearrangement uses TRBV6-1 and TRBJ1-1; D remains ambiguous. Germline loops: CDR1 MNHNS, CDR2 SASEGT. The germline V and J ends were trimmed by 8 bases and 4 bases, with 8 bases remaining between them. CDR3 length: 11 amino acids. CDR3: CASCVGTEAFF. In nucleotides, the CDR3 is TGTGCCAGCTGCGTCGGCACTGAAGCTTTCTTT.

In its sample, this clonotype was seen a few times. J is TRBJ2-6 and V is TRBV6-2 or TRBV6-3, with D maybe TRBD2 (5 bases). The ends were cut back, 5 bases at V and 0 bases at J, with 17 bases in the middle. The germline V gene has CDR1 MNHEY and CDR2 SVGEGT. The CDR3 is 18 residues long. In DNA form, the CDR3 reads TGTGCCAGCAGTACCCCAAGAGGGATCCTCTCTGGGGCCAACGTCCTGACTTTC. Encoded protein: CASSTPRGILSGANVLTF.

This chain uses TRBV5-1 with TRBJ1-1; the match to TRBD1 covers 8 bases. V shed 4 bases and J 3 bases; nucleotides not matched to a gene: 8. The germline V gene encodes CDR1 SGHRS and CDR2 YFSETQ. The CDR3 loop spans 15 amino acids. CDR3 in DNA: TGCGCCAGCAGCCCGATGGACAGGGTGGACACTGAAGCTTTCTTT. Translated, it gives CASSPMDRVDTEAFF.

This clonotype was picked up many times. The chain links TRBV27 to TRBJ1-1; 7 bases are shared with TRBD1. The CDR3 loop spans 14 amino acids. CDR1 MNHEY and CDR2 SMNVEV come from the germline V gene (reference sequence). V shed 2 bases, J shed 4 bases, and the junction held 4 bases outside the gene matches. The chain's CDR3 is CASSLGTVTTEAFF. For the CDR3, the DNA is TGTGCCAGCAGTTTAGGGACAGTAACCACTGAAGCTTTCTTT.

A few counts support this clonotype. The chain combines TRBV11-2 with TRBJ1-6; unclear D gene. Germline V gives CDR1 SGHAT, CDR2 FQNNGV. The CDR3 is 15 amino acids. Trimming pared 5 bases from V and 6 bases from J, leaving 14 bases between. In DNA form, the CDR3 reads TGTGCCAGCAGCGAATGGGGAGGTCGTAATTCACCCCTCCACTTT. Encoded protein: CASSEWGGRNSPLHF.

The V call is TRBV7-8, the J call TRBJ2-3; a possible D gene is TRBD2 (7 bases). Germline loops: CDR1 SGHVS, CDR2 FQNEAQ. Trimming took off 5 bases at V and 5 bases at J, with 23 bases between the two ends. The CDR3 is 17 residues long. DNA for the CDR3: TGTGCCAGCAGCATTAGGGGAGGAGGGGGGGCGCAAGATACGCAGTATTTT. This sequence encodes CASSIRGGGGAQDTQYF.

In DNA form, the CDR3 reads TGTGCCAGCAGCCAACCGGCGGTCGGGAGCAATCAGCCCCAGCATTTT. It specifies CASSQPAVGSNQPQHF. The chain couples TRBV5-5 to TRBJ1-5; unclear D gene. V shed 4 bases and J shed 1 base, with 15 bases lying between them. From germline, CDR1 is SGHKS and CDR2 YYEKEE (reference sequence). The CDR3 loop spans 16 amino acids.

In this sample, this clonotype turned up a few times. CDR3 nucleotides: TGTGCCAGCGCCGGACAGTTAATCTACGAGCAGTACTTC. Its protein is CASAGQLIYEQYF. This chain links TRBV12-3 or TRBV12-4 with TRBJ2-7; tentative D call: TRBD1 (6 bases). The CDR3 spans 13 residues. V lost 8 bases, J lost 3 bases, and 14 bases lay in between.

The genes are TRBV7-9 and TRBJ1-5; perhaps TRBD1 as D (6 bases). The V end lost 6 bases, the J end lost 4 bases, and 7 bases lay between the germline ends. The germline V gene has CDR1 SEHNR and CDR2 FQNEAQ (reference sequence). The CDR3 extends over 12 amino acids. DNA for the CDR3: TGTGCCAGCAGTACAGGGAATCAGCCCCAGCATTTT. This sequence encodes CASSTGNQPQHF.

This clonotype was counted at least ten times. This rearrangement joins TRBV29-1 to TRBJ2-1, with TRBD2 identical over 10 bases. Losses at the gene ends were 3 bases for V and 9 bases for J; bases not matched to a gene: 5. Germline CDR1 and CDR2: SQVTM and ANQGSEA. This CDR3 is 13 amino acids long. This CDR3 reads CSVDGTSVLEQFF. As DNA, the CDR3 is TGCAGCGTTGACGGGACTAGCGTCCTTGAGCAGTTCTTC.

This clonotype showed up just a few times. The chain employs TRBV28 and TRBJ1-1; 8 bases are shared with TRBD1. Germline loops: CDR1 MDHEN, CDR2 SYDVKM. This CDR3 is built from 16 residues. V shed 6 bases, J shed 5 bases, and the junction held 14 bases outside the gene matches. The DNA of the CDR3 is TGTGCCAGCAGCCCCTTAATACGACAGGGGAGGACTGAAGCTTTCTTT. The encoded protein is CASSPLIRQGRTEAFF.

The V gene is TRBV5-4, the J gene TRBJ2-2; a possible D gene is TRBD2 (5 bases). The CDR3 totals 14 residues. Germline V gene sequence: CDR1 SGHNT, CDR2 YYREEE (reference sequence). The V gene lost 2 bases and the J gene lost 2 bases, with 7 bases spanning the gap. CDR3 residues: CASSFGLNTGELFF. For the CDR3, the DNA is TGTGCCAGCAGCTTTGGACTTAACACCGGGGAGCTGTTTTTT.

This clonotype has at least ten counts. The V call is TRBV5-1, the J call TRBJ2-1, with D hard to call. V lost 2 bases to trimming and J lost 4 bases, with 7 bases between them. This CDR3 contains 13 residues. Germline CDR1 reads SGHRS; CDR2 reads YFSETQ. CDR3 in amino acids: CASSFPRYNEQFF. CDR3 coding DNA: TGCGCCAGCAGCTTCCCTAGATACAATGAGCAGTTCTTC.

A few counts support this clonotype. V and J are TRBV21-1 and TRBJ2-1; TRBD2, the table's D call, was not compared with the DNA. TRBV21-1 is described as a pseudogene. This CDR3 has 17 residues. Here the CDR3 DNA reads TGTGCCAGCAGCAAATATACTAACGGACTAGCGGGGCCCCTCAAGATCTTC. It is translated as CASSKYTNGLAGPLKIF.

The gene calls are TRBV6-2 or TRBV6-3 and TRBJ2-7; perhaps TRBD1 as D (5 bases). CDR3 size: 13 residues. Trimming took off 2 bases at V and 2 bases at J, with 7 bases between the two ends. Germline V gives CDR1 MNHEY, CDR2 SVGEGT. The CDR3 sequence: CASSYQGTYEQYF. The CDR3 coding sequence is TGTGCCAGCAGTTACCAGGGAACCTACGAGCAGTACTTC.

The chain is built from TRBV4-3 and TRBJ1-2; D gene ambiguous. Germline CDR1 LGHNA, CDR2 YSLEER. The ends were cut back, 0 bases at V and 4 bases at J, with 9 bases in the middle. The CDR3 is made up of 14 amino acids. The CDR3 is CASSQEMLIYGYTF. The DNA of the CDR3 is TGCGCCAGCAGCCAAGAAATGCTGATCTATGGCTACACCTTC.

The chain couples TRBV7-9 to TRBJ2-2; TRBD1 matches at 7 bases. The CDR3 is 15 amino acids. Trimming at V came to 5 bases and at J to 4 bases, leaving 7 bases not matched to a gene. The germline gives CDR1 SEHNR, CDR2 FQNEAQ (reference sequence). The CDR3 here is CASSPRQGITGELFF. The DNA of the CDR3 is TGTGCCAGCAGCCCGCGACAGGGAATCACCGGGGAGCTGTTTTTT.

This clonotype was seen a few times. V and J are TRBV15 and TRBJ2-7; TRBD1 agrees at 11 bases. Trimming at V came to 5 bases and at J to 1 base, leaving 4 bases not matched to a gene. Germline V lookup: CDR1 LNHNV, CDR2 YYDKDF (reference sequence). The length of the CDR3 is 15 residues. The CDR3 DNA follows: TGTGCCACCAGCGTGGACAGGGGGCATTCCTACGAGCAGTACGTC. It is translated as CATSVDRGHSYEQYV.

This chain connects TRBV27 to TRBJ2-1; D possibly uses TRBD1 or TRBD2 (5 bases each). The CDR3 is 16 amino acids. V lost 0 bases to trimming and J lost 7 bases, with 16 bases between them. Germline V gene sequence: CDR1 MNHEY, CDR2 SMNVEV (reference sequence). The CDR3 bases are TGTGCCAGCAGTTTATCTGGGACCCCCGACTGGAATGAGCAGTTCTTC. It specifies CASSLSGTPDWNEQFF.

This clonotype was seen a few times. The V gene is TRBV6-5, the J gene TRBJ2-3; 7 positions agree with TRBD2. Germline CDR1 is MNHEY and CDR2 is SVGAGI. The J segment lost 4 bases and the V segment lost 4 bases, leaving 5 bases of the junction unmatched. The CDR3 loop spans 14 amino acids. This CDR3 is CASSWRGLPDTQYF. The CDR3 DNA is TGTGCCAGCAGTTGGCGGGGGTTACCAGATACGCAGTATTTT.

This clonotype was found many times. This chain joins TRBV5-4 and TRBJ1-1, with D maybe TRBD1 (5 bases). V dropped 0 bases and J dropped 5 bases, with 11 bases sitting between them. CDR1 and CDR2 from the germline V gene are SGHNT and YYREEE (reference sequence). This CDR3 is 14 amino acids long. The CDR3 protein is CASSLVGPGTEAFF. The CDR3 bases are TGTGCCAGCAGCTTGGTGGGACCGGGGACTGAAGCTTTCTTT. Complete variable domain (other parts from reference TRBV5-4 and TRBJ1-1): ETGVTQSPTHLIKTRGQQVTLRCSSQSGHNTVSWYQQALGQGPQFIFQYYREEENGRGNFPPRFSGLQFPNYSSELNVNALELDDSALYLCASSLVGPGTEAFFGQGTRLTVV.

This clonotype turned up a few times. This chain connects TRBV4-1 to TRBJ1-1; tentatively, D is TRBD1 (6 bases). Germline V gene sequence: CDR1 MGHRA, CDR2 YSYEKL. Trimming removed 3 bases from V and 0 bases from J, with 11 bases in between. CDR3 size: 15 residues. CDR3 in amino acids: CASSQKQGLNTEAFF. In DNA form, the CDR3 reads TGCGCCAGCAGCCAGAAACAGGGACTGAACACTGAAGCTTTCTTT.

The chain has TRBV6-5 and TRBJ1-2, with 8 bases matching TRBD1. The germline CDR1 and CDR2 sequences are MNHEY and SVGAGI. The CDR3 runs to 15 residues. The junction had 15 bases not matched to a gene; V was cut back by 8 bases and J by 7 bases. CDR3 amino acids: CASAQGVSQLSGYTF. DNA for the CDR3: TGTGCCAGCGCACAGGGGGTCAGCCAGTTATCTGGCTACACCTTC.

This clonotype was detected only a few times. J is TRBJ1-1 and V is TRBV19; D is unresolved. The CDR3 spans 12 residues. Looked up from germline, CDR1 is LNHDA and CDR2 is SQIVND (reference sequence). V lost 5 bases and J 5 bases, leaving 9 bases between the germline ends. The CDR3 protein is CASSVPGTEAFF. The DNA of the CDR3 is TGTGCCAGTAGTGTCCCAGGAACTGAAGCTTTCTTT.